One and the same sample provided the 27 T cell receptor beta chains below, sequenced in a study of regulatory T cells in long-lasting Graves disease. Arm-PCR of CDR3 regions and iRepertoire HTBI primers were used to build TCR beta libraries. TCRdb processed the multiplex PCR reads anew with MiXCR; each CDR3 protein has one entry. The sample yields approximately 360,000 distinct CDR3 sequences, approximately 10% seen once. The time point: newly diagnosed GD, antithyroid drugs for less than 3 months. The TCR library was made from RNA that had been extracted from PBMCs in TRIzol. In addition, the sample was reused for a study of T cells in Graves' hyperthyroidism and ophthalmopathy.

The material was peripheral blood mononuclear cells (PBMCs), obtained at new diagnosis, from a patient treated with antithyroid drugs. Source of these receptors: a woman between 18 and 29 years old with Graves disease.

This clonotype was recorded many times. The chain is built from TRBV19 and TRBJ1-1; 8 positions match TRBD1. With 8 bases clipped from V and 4 bases from J, the junction kept 12 bases outside the gene matches. The CDR3 runs to 15 residues. In germline, CDR1 is LNHDA, CDR2 SQIVND (reference sequence). In DNA, the CDR3 is TGTGCCAGTGGACAGGGTTCACGACTGGGCACTGAAGCTTTCTTT. Translating gives CASGQGSRLGTEAFF.

Many counts were recorded for this clonotype. The chain joins TRBV6-1 to TRBJ1-2; D is ambiguous. Per the germline V gene, CDR1 is MNHNS and CDR2 is SASEGT. Trimming removed 3 bases from V and 4 bases from J, with 15 bases in between. The CDR3 is made up of 15 amino acids. The CDR3 region is CASSDDKGWGYGYTF. CDR3 bases: TGTGCCAGCAGTGACGACAAGGGCTGGGGCTATGGCTACACCTTC.

Concerning this clonotype itself: Possible read error: a much larger clone is one base away. No DNA is shown, since the ends of the CDR3 on it are uncertain; the CDR3 is the one TCRdb lists. This chain uses TRBV19 with TRBJ1-2; TRBD1 is taken as the D call from the table, unchecked against the DNA. The CDR3 totals 13 residues, both ends included. The germline V gene encodes CDR1 LNHDA and CDR2 SQIVND (reference sequence). This CDR3 is CASTRGIGYGCTF.

This clonotype was observed many times. V is TRBV27 and J is TRBJ1-3; D is ambiguous. Per germline, CDR1 MNHEY and CDR2 SMNVEV (reference sequence). Trimming stripped 6 bases from V and 0 bases from J, with 6 bases between. The CDR3 extends over 13 amino acids. This CDR3 reads CASREYSGNTIYF. The DNA of the CDR3 is TGTGCCAGCAGAGAGTACTCTGGAAACACCATATATTTT.

This clonotype was recorded many times. This CDR3 reads CASSLVRVEAFF. The DNA for the CDR3 is TGTGCCAGCAGTTTAGTAAGGGTGGAAGCTTTCTTT. The chain joins TRBV12-3 or TRBV12-4 to TRBJ1-1, with D uncertain. This CDR3 has 12 amino acids. Trimming cost V 1 base and J 8 bases, with 8 bases left between them.

Concerning this clonotype itself: A far larger clone differs by one base, so this is likely a read error. The J gene is TRBJ2-7, the V gene TRBV6-2 or TRBV6-3; the match to TRBD1 covers 11 bases. Germline V gene sequence: CDR1 MNHEY, CDR2 SVGEGT. J gave up 4 bases and V 0 bases, and 2 bases lay outside the gene matches. The CDR3 totals 15 residues. The CDR3 sequence: CASSYSDRGLYEQYF. The CDR3 DNA sequence: TGTGCCAGCAGTTACTCGGACAGGGGGCTGTACGAGCAGTACTTC.

This clonotype was detected only a few times. The chain couples TRBV30 to TRBJ2-4, with D possibly being TRBD1 (5 bases). Deletions cut 4 bases from V and 6 bases from J, with 25 bases between. The germline V gene encodes CDR1 GTSNPN and CDR2 SVGIG (reference sequence). The CDR3 is 17 residues long. The CDR3 is CAWNQWHSKTGRNIQYF. DNA of the CDR3: TGTGCCTGGAACCAGTGGCACTCAAAAACAGGCCGAAACATTCAGTACTTC.

This clonotype was counted many times. This rearrangement joins TRBV5-1 to TRBJ1-2; D remains ambiguous. The CDR3 runs 15 residues. From germline, CDR1 is SGHRS and CDR2 YFSETQ. V was pared by 0 bases and J by 2 bases, with 11 bases between. DNA of the CDR3: TGCGCCAGCAGCTTGGAAGATTTTGTGAACTATGGCTACACCTTC. Protein product: CASSLEDFVNYGYTF.

This chain links TRBV19 with TRBJ1-2, with 10 bases fitting TRBD1. Germline V gene sequence: CDR1 LNHDA, CDR2 SQIVND (reference sequence). With V trimmed by 6 bases and J by 5 bases, 6 bases remained unmatched. There are 14 residues in the CDR3. CDR3 nucleotides: TGTGCCAGTAGCGCGACAGGGGGCGGATATGGCTACACCTTC. It encodes CASSATGGGYGYTF.

The table lists this clonotype with many counts. The chain recombines TRBV20-1 with TRBJ2-2; D is uncertain. V was trimmed by 4 bases and J by 3 bases, leaving 3 bases between them. This CDR3 spans 11 amino acids. CDR1 DFQATT and CDR2 SNEGSKA come from the germline V gene (reference sequence). CDR3 in DNA: TGCAGTGCTAAGGACACCGGGGAGCTGTTTTTT. This gives the protein CSAKDTGELFF.

Many counts were recorded for this clonotype. CDR3 in DNA: TGTGCCAGCAGCCCGGGACCCGGTGGCTACACCTTC. This sequence encodes CASSPGPGGYTF. This rearrangement joins TRBV7-2 to TRBJ1-2, with D perhaps matching TRBD1 (5 bases). The CDR3 extends over 12 amino acids. The germline CDR1 and CDR2 sequences are SGHTA and FQGNSA. Trimming removed 5 bases from V and 7 bases from J, with 11 bases in between.

In its sample, this clonotype was seen many times. The chain's CDR3 is CASSQRDGVNEQFF. CDR3 DNA sequence: TGCGCCAGCAGCCAAAGGGATGGTGTTAATGAGCAGTTCTTC. The V and J genes are TRBV4-3 and TRBJ2-1; D is uncertain. Germline loops: CDR1 LGHNA, CDR2 YSLEER. The CDR3 sequence is 14 residues long. Trimming left V 2 bases short and J 7 bases short, with 12 bases between.

Remarks on this clonotype: This clone may be a read error of a much larger clone one base away. This rearrangement joins TRBV6-5 to TRBJ2-3; 7 bases map to TRBD2. Germline V CDR1 and CDR2: MNHEY, SVGAGI. Trimming at V came to 2 bases and at J to 2 bases, leaving 10 bases not matched to a gene. The CDR3 sequence is 17 residues long. The CDR3 spells CASSYERASGHTDTQYF. The CDR3 DNA reads as TGTGCCAGCAGTTACGAGCGGGCTAGCGGTCACACAGATACGCAGTATTTT.

This clonotype was picked up many times. CDR3 bases: TGTGCCAGCAGTTACTCGCCGTGGGACAGGGGGCGTTTGGATGAAAAACTGTTTTTT. As protein: CASSYSPWDRGRLDEKLFF. The chain joins TRBV6-5 to TRBJ1-4; TRBD1 matches at 12 bases. The CDR3 has 19 residues. The germline gives CDR1 MNHEY, CDR2 SVGAGI. Trimming removed 0 bases from V and 6 bases from J; junction bases left unmatched: 11.

The CDR3 loop reads CASSLDFGTGVGYTF. The CDR3 DNA reads as TGTGCCAGCAGCTTAGATTTCGGGACAGGGGTAGGCTACACCTTC. This rearrangement joins TRBV7-2 to TRBJ1-2; TRBD1 aligns across 10 bases. The CDR3 is made up of 15 amino acids. Germline V gene data show CDR1 as SGHTA and CDR2 as FQGNSA. With V trimmed by 1 base and J by 8 bases, 7 bases remained unmatched.

J is TRBJ2-4 and V is TRBV10-3; TRBD1 or TRBD2 may be the D gene (6 bases each). The CDR3 spans 16 residues. Germline-derived CDR1 and CDR2 are ENHRY and SYGVKD. Trimming removed 3 bases at V and 2 bases at J, with 14 bases between. The CDR3 nucleotides are TGTGCCATCAGTGATAAGGGGGGTCGATCCAAAAACATTCAGTACTTC. It encodes CAISDKGGRSKNIQYF.

The chain employs TRBV5-4 and TRBJ2-2, with D unresolved. The germline CDR1 and CDR2 sequences are SGHNT and YYREEE (reference sequence). The V end lost 2 bases, the J end lost 5 bases, and 7 bases lay between the germline ends. The CDR3 covers 13 residues. The chain's CDR3 is CASSLSRTGELFF. As DNA, the CDR3 is TGTGCCAGCAGCTTAAGTCGGACCGGGGAGCTGTTTTTT.

There are a few counts of this clonotype. The chain couples TRBV7-9 to TRBJ1-3; perhaps TRBD1 as D (5 bases). CDR3 length: 13 residues. V gave up 1 base and J gave up 4 bases, with 5 bases separating them. Looked up from germline, CDR1 is SEHNR and CDR2 is FQNEAQ (reference sequence). Here the CDR3 reads CASSLEGGNTIYF. The CDR3, as DNA: TGTGCCAGCAGCTTAGAGGGGGGAAACACCATATATTTT.

The chain links TRBV9 to TRBJ2-1; 8 bases match TRBD2. Germline loops: CDR1 SGDLS, CDR2 YYNGEE. The length of the CDR3 is 15 residues. The trim removed 8 bases at V and 0 bases at J, leaving 7 bases unmatched. Here the CDR3 DNA reads TGTGCCAGTGCGGGAGGTTTGGGCTCCTACAATGAGCAGTTCTTC. It codes for CASAGGLGSYNEQFF. The entire variable domain, with the rest obtained from reference TRBV9 and TRBJ2-1, is as follows: DSGVTQTPKHLITATGQRVTLRCSPRSGDLSVYWYQQSLDQGLQFLIQYYNGEERAKGNILERFSAQQFPDLHSELNLSSLELGDSALYFCASAGGLGSYNEQFFGPGTRLTVL.

The V call is TRBV20-1, the J call TRBJ2-1; 13 bases agree with TRBD2. The CDR3 is made up of 21 amino acids. The trim removed 5 bases at V and 0 bases at J, leaving 19 bases unmatched. Germline-derived CDR1 and CDR2 are DFQATT and SNEGSKA (reference sequence). This chain's CDR3 is CSAPSLLRLAGGRSSYNEQFF. The CDR3 nucleotides read TGCAGTGCTCCTTCTTTACTAAGACTAGCGGGAGGCCGTAGCTCCTACAATGAGCAGTTCTTC.

This clonotype was seen repeatedly, ten times or more. V and J are TRBV20-1 and TRBJ2-2, with 9 bases identical to TRBD2. The V gene end was trimmed by 2 bases and the J gene end by 6 bases; junction bases not matched to a gene: 4. CDR3 size: 14 residues. Germline V CDR1 and CDR2: DFQATT, SNEGSKA (reference sequence). CDR3 nucleotides: TGCAGTGCTAGATTAGCGGGAGCTTCCGGGGAGCTGTTTTTT. Its protein is CSARLAGASGELFF.

At least ten counts were recorded for this clonotype. The rearrangement links TRBV6-5 to TRBJ2-7; the match to TRBD1 covers 7 bases. Trimming took 2 bases from V and 12 from J; bases not matched to a gene: 10. Germline V gene lookup returns CDR1 MNHEY and CDR2 SVGAGI. The CDR3 is made up of 13 amino acids. CDR3 protein: CASSYEGQSVRYF. In DNA, the CDR3 is TGTGCCAGCAGTTACGAGGGACAGTCAGTACGGTACTTC.

This clonotype was detected only a few times. The chain couples TRBV10-3 to TRBJ2-7; TRBD2 agrees at 13 bases. CDR3 length: 14 amino acids. Germline trimming cut 4 bases from V and 7 bases from J; bases unmatched to any gene: 4. The germline V gene has CDR1 ENHRY and CDR2 SYGVKD. In nucleotides, the CDR3 is TGTGCCATCAGTGGGACTAGCGGGAGTCTTGAGCAGTACTTC. Translated, it gives CAISGTSGSLEQYF.

The CDR3 DNA follows: TGCGCCAGCAGCTTGGTACCCAGGGTGGGTGAGACCCAGTACTTC. Protein sequence: CASSLVPRVGETQYF. The chain couples TRBV5-1 to TRBJ2-5; a possible D gene is TRBD1 (5 bases). The CDR3 is made up of 15 amino acids. The germline V and J ends were trimmed by 0 bases and 5 bases, with 14 bases remaining between them. CDR1 and CDR2 from the germline V gene are SGHRS and YFSETQ.

V usage is TRBV20-1 and J usage is TRBJ2-5, with 10 bases identical to TRBD2. Germline V gene data show CDR1 as DFQATT and CDR2 as SNEGSKA (reference sequence). The CDR3 is 14 amino acids. Germline trimming cut 6 bases from V and 4 bases from J; bases unmatched to any gene: 8. CDR3 nucleotides: TGCAGTGCCCATCGTCTAGCGGGAGTAGAGACCCAGTACTTC. This translates into CSAHRLAGVETQYF.

There are many counts of this clonotype. V gene TRBV11-2 combines with J gene TRBJ2-7, with a tentative D call TRBD1 (5 bases). The CDR3 totals 15 residues. V was clipped by 0 bases and J by 3 bases, with 12 bases between them. Germline V gene sequence: CDR1 SGHAT, CDR2 FQNNGV. The CDR3 reads CASSLDRGLYYEQYF. The CDR3 DNA follows: TGTGCCAGCAGCTTAGATAGGGGTTTGTACTACGAGCAGTACTTC.

In this sample, this clonotype turned up a few times. This chain uses TRBV30 with TRBJ1-1; unclear D gene. V was pared by 3 bases and J by 1 base, with 15 bases between. The CDR3 covers 15 residues. Germline assignment: CDR1 GTSNPN and CDR2 SVGIG (reference sequence). DNA of the CDR3: TGTGCCTGGAGCCCGCCGGACTCGAGGAACACTGAAGCTTTCTTT. Its translation is CAWSPPDSRNTEAFF.